Sequencing of this TCR beta chain was carried out in a study of blood T cell repertoires in COVID-19. As for the study in general: Samples taken during acute and convalescent COVID-19 were collected in the United States, Italy and Spain. The cDNA or gDNA used as material had been derived from T cells, B-cell-depleted T cells, or PBMCs.

Individuals aged about 18 to 95 years were recruited from about two dozen US areas. Grouping used clinical history reported by participants in a survey and questionnaire. Profiling relied on immunoSEQ multiplex PCR, and the TCRdb table lists in-frame clones only, not all of them. The sample has more than 200,000 clones; 70% to 90% are singletons. The CDR3 totals 12 residues. Trimming removed 4 bases from V and 8 bases from J, with 11 bases in between. Germline CDR1 and CDR2: MDHEN and SYDVKM. The specimen sequenced was PBMCs or T cells enriched from blood (not recorded which). V and J are TRBV28 and TRBJ1-2, with D uncertain. The clonotype comes from a man between 25 and 39 years old with acute COVID-19. CDR3 DNA sequence: TGTGCCAGCAGTTCCCAAGCCTACGGCTACACCTTC. Protein product: CASSSQAYGYTF.